One sample yielded the 6 T cell receptor beta chains listed below, sequenced in a study of siplizumab effects on memory and regulatory T cells. Data came from immunoSEQ multiplex PCR; TCRdb stores just in-frame clones and leaves some out. In the table there are approximately 5,700 clones, over 45% of which are singletons. Cocultured for around six days at 37°C were the mixed lymphocyte reaction cells. These TCRs are of unknown antigen specificity. Material: CFSE-low (dividing) CD8+ T cells sorted from an allogeneic mixed lymphocyte reaction. The receptors stem from a human donor in good health; the cells came from an allogeneic mixed lymphocyte reaction. Some clones in this sample may be carry-over from other donors' samples.

The rearrangement links TRBV29-1 to TRBJ2-1, with 14 bases matching TRBD2. Germline values: CDR1 SQVTM, CDR2 ANQGSEA. The CDR3 is 21 amino acids. J lost 3 bases, V lost 7 bases, and 23 bases had no gene match. Here the CDR3 DNA reads TGCAGCGCCACGGGACTAGCGGGAGTTGGTTCGGTTTTAGTCCGCTACAATGAGCAGTTCTTC. Protein: CSATGLAGVGSVLVRYNEQFF.

The chain carries TRBV7-9 and TRBJ2-7, with 9 positions matching TRBD1. V lost 5 bases, J lost 4 bases, and 6 bases stayed unmatched. The CDR3 is 14 residues long. From germline, CDR1 is SEHNR and CDR2 FQNEAQ (reference sequence). CDR3: CASSTGGLVYEQYF. Here the CDR3 DNA reads TGTGCCAGCAGCACAGGGGGCCTCGTATACGAGCAGTACTTC.

This clone occurred a few times. The chain combines TRBV28 with TRBJ2-7; the D gene is possibly TRBD1 (6 bases). Trimming cost V 6 bases and J 1 base, with 13 bases left between them. From germline, CDR1 is MDHEN and CDR2 SYDVKM. The CDR3 totals 14 residues. CDR3 residues: CASSQWTESYEQYF. CDR3 DNA sequence: TGTGCCAGCAGCCAGTGGACAGAGTCCTACGAGCAGTACTTC.

This chain uses TRBV27 with TRBJ2-7, with D possibly matching TRBD2 (6 bases). The CDR3 loop spans 15 amino acids. Trimming took off 2 bases at V and 4 bases at J, with 15 bases between the two ends. Germline loops: CDR1 MNHEY, CDR2 SMNVEV (reference sequence). The CDR3 protein is CASSLAAGSVYEQYF. DNA for the CDR3: TGTGCCAGCAGTTTAGCGGCGGGGAGTGTTTACGAGCAGTACTTC.

The rearrangement uses TRBV7-6 and TRBJ2-7; no clear D. Germline lookup yields CDR1 SGHVS and CDR2 FNYEAQ. The CDR3 extends over 15 amino acids. V shed 1 base and J shed 2 bases, with 12 bases lying between them. The CDR3 spells CASSLVMGGTYEQYF. CDR3 sequence (DNA): TGTGCCAGCAGCTTAGTTATGGGCGGAACCTACGAGCAGTACTTC. Combining the CDR3 with reference TRBV7-6 and TRBJ2-7 gives the whole variable domain GAGVSQSPRYKVTKRGQDVALRCDPISGHVSLYWYRQALGQGPEFLTYFNYEAQQDKSGLPNDRFSAERPEGSISTLTIQRTEQRDSAMYRCASSLVMGGTYEQYFGPGTRLTVT.

The chain carries TRBV9 and TRBJ1-3; D uncertain. This CDR3 has 13 residues. Deletions cut 3 bases from V and 4 bases from J, with 8 bases between. Looked up from germline, CDR1 is SGDLS and CDR2 is YYNGEE. Here the CDR3 DNA reads TGTGCCAGCAGCGCGAGGCAAGGAAACACCATATATTTT. As protein: CASSARQGNTIYF.